Below are 24 T cell receptor beta chains sequenced from a single sample in a study of T cell repertoires in cytomegalovirus infection. MiXCR, run by TCRdb on the reads, gives a single entry per CDR3 protein. This sample has some 70,000 distinct CDR3 sequences, with roughly 20% found just once. For these receptors, no antigen is known. Sequenced material: PBMCs, sequenced either directly or after in vitro stimulation (not recorded which). Receptors were obtained from a human donor in good health (CMV status not recorded). Some clones in this sample may be carry-over from other donors' samples.

A few counts support this clonotype. V gene TRBV6-1 combines with J gene TRBJ2-3, with 10 positions matching TRBD1. Germline values: CDR1 MNHNS, CDR2 SASEGT. With V trimmed by 6 bases and J by 4 bases, 10 bases remained unmatched. The CDR3 sequence is 16 residues long. Written as DNA, the CDR3 is TGTGCCAGCAGACCATCCCGGGACAGGGGCGCAGATACGCAGTATTTT. Encoded protein: CASRPSRDRGADTQYF.

This clonotype came up many times. In nucleotides, the CDR3 is TGTGCCAGCAGCCAGATGGGACAGCTCAATCAGCCCCAGCATTTT. Residues: CASSQMGQLNQPQHF. This chain joins TRBV7-2 and TRBJ1-5; 7 nucleotides align to TRBD1. The V gene's germline CDR1 is SGHTA and CDR2 FQGNSA. The CDR3 extends over 15 amino acids. The V gene end was trimmed by 5 bases and the J gene end by 3 bases; junction bases not matched to a gene: 7.

This clonotype has just a few counts. CDR3 amino acids: CASSFRRDRGEKLFF. The CDR3 bases are TGTGCCAGCAGTTTTCGGAGGGACAGGGGCGAAAAACTGTTTTTT. This chain links TRBV12-3 or TRBV12-4 with TRBJ1-4; 10 positions match TRBD1. V gave up 3 bases and J gave up 8 bases; unmatched junction bases: 6. This CDR3 region has 15 residues.

The chain couples TRBV19 to TRBJ1-5; 8 bases map to TRBD1. Trimming at V came to 3 bases and at J to 4 bases, leaving 8 bases not matched to a gene. Germline CDR1 and CDR2: LNHDA and SQIVND (reference sequence). The CDR3 is made up of 16 amino acids. The chain's CDR3 is CASSIESGGGNQPQHF. CDR3 bases: TGTGCCAGTAGTATTGAGTCAGGGGGCGGAAATCAGCCCCAGCATTTT.

A few counts support this clonotype. This chain links TRBV7-6 with TRBJ2-5; 9 nucleotides line up with TRBD2. CDR3 length equals 15 residues. Germline trimming cut 1 base from V and 4 bases from J; bases unmatched to any gene: 4. Germline loops: CDR1 SGHVS, CDR2 FNYEAQ. The CDR3 nucleotides read TGTGCCAGCAGCTTAGAAGGGACTAGCAGAGAGACCCAGTACTTC. It yields the protein CASSLEGTSRETQYF.

The chain employs TRBV5-6 and TRBJ2-2, with D possibly TRBD1 on 5 matching bases. Trimming pared 5 bases from V and 0 bases from J, leaving 11 bases between. This CDR3 spans 15 amino acids. The germline CDR1 and CDR2 sequences are SGHDT and YYEEEE. CDR3 DNA: TGTGCCAGCAGTGCAACAGGCCCGAACACCGGGGAGCTGTTTTTT. Its translation: CASSATGPNTGELFF.

The rearrangement joins TRBV9 to TRBJ2-1, with D possibly matching TRBD1 (5 bases). Trimming cost V 2 bases and J 2 bases, with 8 bases left between them. In germline, CDR1 is SGDLS, CDR2 YYNGEE. The CDR3 contains 14 residues. The CDR3 sequence: CASSVGLPYNEQFF. Written as DNA, the CDR3 is TGTGCCAGCAGCGTGGGGCTTCCCTACAATGAGCAGTTCTTC. Combining the CDR3 with reference TRBV9 and TRBJ2-1 gives the whole variable domain DSGVTQTPKHLITATGQRVTLRCSPRSGDLSVYWYQQSLDQGLQFLIQYYNGEERAKGNILERFSAQQFPDLHSELNLSSLELGDSALYFCASSVGLPYNEQFFGPGTRLTVL.

This rearrangement joins TRBV28 to TRBJ2-7; no clear D. V was clipped by 4 bases and J by 3 bases, with 7 bases between them. This CDR3 region has 12 residues. Germline V gene lookup returns CDR1 MDHEN and CDR2 SYDVKM. The CDR3: CASSSTFYEQYF. The CDR3 region has the DNA TGTGCCAGCAGTTCTACATTCTACGAGCAGTACTTC.

The chain links TRBV19 to TRBJ1-3, with a weak D call TRBD1 (5 bases). V lost 7 bases and J lost 1, with 11 bases in between. Germline values: CDR1 LNHDA, CDR2 SQIVND (reference sequence). The CDR3 covers 14 residues. CDR3 sequence reads: CASTPGTSGNTIYF. The CDR3 region has the DNA TGTGCCAGTACCCCCGGGACGTCTGGAAACACCATATATTTT.

This clonotype was seen more than once but under ten times. The CDR3, as DNA: TGCGCCAGCAGCCCCGGACTAGCCGTCGACGGGGAGCTGTTTTTT. Its protein is CASSPGLAVDGELFF. The chain recombines TRBV5-1 with TRBJ2-2; 8 nucleotides line up with TRBD2. The length of the CDR3 is 15 residues. V lost 4 bases and J lost 7; bases outside the gene matches: 9. In germline, CDR1 is SGHRS, CDR2 YFSETQ.

The gene calls are TRBV20-1 and TRBJ2-1, with D possibly TRBD1 on 6 matching bases. Germline V gives CDR1 DFQATT, CDR2 SNEGSKA (reference sequence). The CDR3 consists of 15 residues. The V gene lost 0 bases and the J gene lost 5 bases, with 14 bases spanning the gap. The DNA of the CDR3 is TGCAGTGCTAGAGATCCCGGGACATTTAACAATGAGCAGTTCTTC. Translated: CSARDPGTFNNEQFF.

This chain links TRBV30 with TRBJ2-3; D not certain. The CDR3 runs to 13 residues. CDR1 and CDR2 from the germline V gene are GTSNPN and SVGIG (reference sequence). The V end lost 0 bases, the J end lost 3 bases, and 7 bases lay between the germline ends. The CDR3 DNA is TGTGCCTGGAGTGTACTGGGTACAGATACGCAGTATTTT. Encoded protein: CAWSVLGTDTQYF. The variable domain in full, completed from reference TRBV30 and TRBJ2-3, reads SQTIHQWPATLVQPVGSPLSLECTVEGTSNPNLYWYRQAAGRGLQLLFYSVGIGQISSEVPQNLSASRPQDRQFILSSKKLLLSDSGFYLCAWSVLGTDTQYFGPGTRLTVL.

Note on this clonotype: The junction shows a germline mismatch at one end, possibly a read error. The chain recombines TRBV6-4 with TRBJ2-3, with TRBD2 matching over 10 bases. Germline-derived CDR1 and CDR2 are MRHNA and SNTAGT. The CDR3 contains 14 residues. CDR3 loop: CSSSGTSGTDTQYF. The CDR3 DNA is TGTTCCAGCAGTGGGACTAGCGGCACAGATACGCAGTATTTT.

CDR3 sequence (DNA): TGTGCCAGCAGTTCGCAGGGCTGGGATTCACCCCTCCACTTT. Translated, it gives CASSSQGWDSPLHF. This chain connects TRBV27 to TRBJ1-6, with D perhaps TRBD1 (5 bases). V gave up 4 bases and J gave up 8 bases, with 12 bases separating them. CDR3 length: 14 amino acids. Germline assignment: CDR1 MNHEY and CDR2 SMNVEV (reference sequence).

V usage is TRBV4-1 and J usage is TRBJ2-1; D remains ambiguous. V gave up 1 base and J gave up 3 bases, with 7 bases separating them. Germline CDR1 reads MGHRA; CDR2 reads YSYEKL. CDR3 length equals 14 residues. CDR3 coding DNA: TGCGCCAGCAGCCAAGTTGGTGGCTACAATGAGCAGTTCTTC. It yields the protein CASSQVGGYNEQFF.

V and J are TRBV28 and TRBJ2-3, with D hard to call. The V end lost 7 bases, the J end lost 4 bases, and 15 bases lay between the germline ends. The CDR3 spans 14 residues. Germline values: CDR1 MDHEN, CDR2 SYDVKM. The CDR3: CASTALGRSDTQYF. The CDR3 DNA reads TGTGCCAGCACCGCCCTAGGTCGGTCAGATACGCAGTATTTT.

The chain combines TRBV6-2 or TRBV6-3 with TRBJ2-7; tentatively, D is TRBD2 (7 bases). V was trimmed by 7 bases and J by 3 bases, leaving 19 bases between them. The CDR3 is 15 amino acids. In germline, CDR1 is MNHEY, CDR2 SVGEGT. In nucleotides, the CDR3 is TGTGCCAGCAACCCAGGGGTAGCGGGCAGCTACGAGCAGTACGTC. It encodes CASNPGVAGSYEQYV.

This clonotype appeared a few times. The J gene is TRBJ2-2, the V gene TRBV7-8; D not certain. This CDR3 spans 15 amino acids. Germline values: CDR1 SGHVS, CDR2 FQNEAQ. Trimming removed 1 base from V and 0 bases from J, with 6 bases in between. Written as DNA, the CDR3 is TGTGCCAGCAGCTTAGTGTCGACGAACACCGGGGAGCTGTTTTTT. Translation gives CASSLVSTNTGELFF.

This chain connects TRBV4-1 to TRBJ1-5; unclear D gene. The CDR3 runs to 14 residues. Trimming left V 3 bases short and J 4 bases short, with 10 bases between. The germline V gene has CDR1 MGHRA and CDR2 YSYEKL. The CDR3 DNA sequence: TGCGCCAGCAGCCAGCTCGAATGGAATCAGCCCCAGCATTTT. Translating it yields CASSQLEWNQPQHF.

The rearrangement uses TRBV10-3 and TRBJ2-1; D is perhaps TRBD2 (5 bases). Germline V gives CDR1 ENHRY, CDR2 SYGVKD. V shed 11 bases and J shed 6 bases, with 14 bases lying between them. The CDR3 is 12 residues long. CDR3 nucleotide sequence: TGTGCCTCGAGTTCCGAGGGCAATGAGCAGTTCTTC. Encoded protein: CASSSEGNEQFF.

The gene calls are TRBV28 and TRBJ1-2, with D hard to call. The CDR3 is 14 amino acids. Per the germline V gene, CDR1 is MDHEN and CDR2 is SYDVKM. V lost 8 bases and J 4 bases, leaving 17 bases between the germline ends. The CDR3 coding sequence is TGTGCCAGCTGGATATCCATGGTGGGCTATGGCTACACCTTC. It encodes CASWISMVGYGYTF.

In this sample, this clonotype turned up a few times. The chain links TRBV4-3 to TRBJ2-1; D is perhaps TRBD2 (5 bases). The CDR3 is made up of 17 amino acids. V was cut by 0 bases and J by 3 bases, with 15 bases left in between. Germline-derived CDR1 and CDR2 are LGHNA and YSLEER. The CDR3 loop is CASSQELSGRRYNEQFF. CDR3 bases: TGCGCCAGCAGCCAAGAACTGAGCGGACGGCGCTACAATGAGCAGTTCTTC.

The sample holds many counts of this clonotype. The chain links TRBV7-2 to TRBJ2-3; D remains ambiguous. CDR1 and CDR2 (germline): SGHTA, FQGNSA. This CDR3 has 15 residues. V lost 4 bases to trimming and J lost 0 bases, with 11 bases between them. The CDR3 DNA follows: TGTGCCAGCAGCTCGCTATCGACCAGCACAGATACGCAGTATTTT. It codes for CASSSLSTSTDTQYF.

DNA for the CDR3: TGTGCCAGCAGTTACCTGGCTCTCGCCTACGAGCAGTACTTC. Its translation is CASSYLALAYEQYF. The genes are TRBV6-2 or TRBV6-3 and TRBJ2-7; D gene ambiguous. Trimming shortened V by 2 bases and J by 2 bases, and 10 bases separated the two germline ends. The CDR3 length is 14 residues. Germline V gene data show CDR1 as MNHEY and CDR2 as SVGEGT.